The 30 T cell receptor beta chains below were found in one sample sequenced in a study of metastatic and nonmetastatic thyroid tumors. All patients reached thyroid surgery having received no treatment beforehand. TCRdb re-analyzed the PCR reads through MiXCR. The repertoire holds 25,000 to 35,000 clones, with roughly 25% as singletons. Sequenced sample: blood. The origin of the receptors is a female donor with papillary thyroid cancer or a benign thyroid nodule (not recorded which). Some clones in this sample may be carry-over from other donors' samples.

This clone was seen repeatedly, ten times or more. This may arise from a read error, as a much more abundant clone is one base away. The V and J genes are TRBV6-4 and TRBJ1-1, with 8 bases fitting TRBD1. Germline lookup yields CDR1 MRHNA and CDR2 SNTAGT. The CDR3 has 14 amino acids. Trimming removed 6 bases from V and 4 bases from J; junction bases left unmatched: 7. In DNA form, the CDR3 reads TGTGCCAGCAGCCCACAGGGGGGGATCACTGAAGCTTTCTTT. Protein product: CASSPQGGITEAFF.

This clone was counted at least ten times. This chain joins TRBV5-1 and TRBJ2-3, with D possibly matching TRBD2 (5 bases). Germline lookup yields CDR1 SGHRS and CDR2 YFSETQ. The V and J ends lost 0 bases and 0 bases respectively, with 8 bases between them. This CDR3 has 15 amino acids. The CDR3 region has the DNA TGCGCCAGCAGCTTGGTGAGGGCGAGCACAGATACGCAGTATTTT. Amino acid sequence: CASSLVRASTDTQYF.

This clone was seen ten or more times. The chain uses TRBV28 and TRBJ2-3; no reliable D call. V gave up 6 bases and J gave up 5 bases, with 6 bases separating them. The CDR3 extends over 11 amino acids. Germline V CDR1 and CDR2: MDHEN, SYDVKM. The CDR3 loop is CASSPRDTQYF. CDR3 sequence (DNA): TGTGCCAGCAGCCCACGAGATACGCAGTATTTT.

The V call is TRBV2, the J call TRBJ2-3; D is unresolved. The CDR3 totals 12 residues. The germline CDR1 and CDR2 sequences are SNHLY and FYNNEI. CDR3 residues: CDRSESVDTQYF. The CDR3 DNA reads TGTGACAGAAGTGAATCAGTGGACACGCAGTATTTT.

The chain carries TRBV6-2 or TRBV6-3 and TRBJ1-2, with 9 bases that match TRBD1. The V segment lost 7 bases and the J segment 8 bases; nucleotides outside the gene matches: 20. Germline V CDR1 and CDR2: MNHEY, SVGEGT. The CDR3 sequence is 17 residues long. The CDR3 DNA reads TGTGCCAGCAAGCTCGATTCACGCCAGGACAGGGGCTACGGCTACACCTTC. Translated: CASKLDSRQDRGYGYTF.

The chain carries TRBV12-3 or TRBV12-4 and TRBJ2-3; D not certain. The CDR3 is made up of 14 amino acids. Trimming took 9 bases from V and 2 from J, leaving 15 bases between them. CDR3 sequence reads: CASRTALYTDTQYF. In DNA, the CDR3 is TGTGCCAGTAGAACCGCGCTTTACACAGATACGCAGTATTTT.

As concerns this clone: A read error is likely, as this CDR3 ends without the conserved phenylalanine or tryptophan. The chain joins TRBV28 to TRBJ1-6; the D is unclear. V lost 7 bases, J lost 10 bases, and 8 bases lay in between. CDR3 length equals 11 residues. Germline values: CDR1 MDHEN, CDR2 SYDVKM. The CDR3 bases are TGTGCCAGCATGACGAGATCACCCCTCCACCCT. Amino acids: CASMTRSPLHP.

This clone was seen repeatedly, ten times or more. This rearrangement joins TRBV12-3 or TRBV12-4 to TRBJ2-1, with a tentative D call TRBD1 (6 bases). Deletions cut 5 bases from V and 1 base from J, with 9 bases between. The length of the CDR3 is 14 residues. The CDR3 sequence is CASSPDRSYNEQFF. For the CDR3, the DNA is TGTGCCAGCAGTCCCGACAGGTCCTACAATGAGCAGTTCTTC.

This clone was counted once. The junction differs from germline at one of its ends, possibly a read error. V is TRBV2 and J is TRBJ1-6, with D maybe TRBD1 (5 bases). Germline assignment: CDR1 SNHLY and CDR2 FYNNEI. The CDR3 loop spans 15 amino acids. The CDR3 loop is CSSSERGADNSPLHF. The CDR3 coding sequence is TGTTCCAGCAGTGAACGTGGGGCGGATAATTCACCCCTCCACTTT. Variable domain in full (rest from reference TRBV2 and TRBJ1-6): EPEVTQTPSHQVTQMGQEVILRCVPISNHLYFYWYRQILGQKVEFLVSFYNNEISEKSEIFDDQFSVERPDGSNFTLKIRSTKLEDSAMYFCSSSERGADNSPLHFGNGTRLTVT.

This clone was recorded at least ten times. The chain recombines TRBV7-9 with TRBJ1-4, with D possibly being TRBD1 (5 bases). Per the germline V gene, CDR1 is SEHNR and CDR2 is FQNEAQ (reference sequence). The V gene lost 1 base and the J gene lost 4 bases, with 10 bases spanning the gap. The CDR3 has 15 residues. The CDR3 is CASSLDRDGNEKLFF. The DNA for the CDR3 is TGTGCCAGCAGCTTAGACCGGGACGGTAATGAAAAACTGTTTTTT.

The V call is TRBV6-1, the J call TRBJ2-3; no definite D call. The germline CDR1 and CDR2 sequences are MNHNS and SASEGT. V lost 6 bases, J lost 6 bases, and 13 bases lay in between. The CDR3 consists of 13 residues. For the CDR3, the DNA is TGTGCCAGCAGCCCGACATGTCTCGATACGCAGTATTTT. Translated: CASSPTCLDTQYF.

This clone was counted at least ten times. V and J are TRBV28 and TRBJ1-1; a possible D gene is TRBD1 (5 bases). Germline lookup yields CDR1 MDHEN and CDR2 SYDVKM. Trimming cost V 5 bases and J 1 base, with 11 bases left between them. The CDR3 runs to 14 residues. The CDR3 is CASSGGRKNTEAFF. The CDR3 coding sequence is TGTGCCAGCAGTGGGGGGAGGAAGAACACTGAAGCTTTCTTT. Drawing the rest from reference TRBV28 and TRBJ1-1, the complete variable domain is DVKVTQSSRYLVKRTGEKVFLECVQDMDHENMFWYRQDPGLGLRLIYFSYDVKMKEKGDIPEGYSVSREKKERFSLILESASTNQTSMYLCASSGGRKNTEAFFGQGTRLTVV.

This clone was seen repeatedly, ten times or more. DNA of the CDR3: TGTGCCAGCAGTTCACTAGCGGTCTGGGGAGATACGCAGTATTTT. It specifies CASSSLAVWGDTQYF. The V and J genes are TRBV6-2 or TRBV6-3 and TRBJ2-3; the match to TRBD2 covers 8 bases. The CDR3 is 15 amino acids. V gave up 4 bases and J gave up 5 bases; unmatched junction bases: 8. Germline V gene sequence: CDR1 MNHEY, CDR2 SVGEGT.

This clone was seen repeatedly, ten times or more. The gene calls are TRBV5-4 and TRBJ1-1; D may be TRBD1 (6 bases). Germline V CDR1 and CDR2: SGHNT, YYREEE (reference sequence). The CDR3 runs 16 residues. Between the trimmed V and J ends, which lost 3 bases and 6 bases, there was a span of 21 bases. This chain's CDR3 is CASSWIQGSGSAEAFF. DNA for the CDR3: TGTGCCAGCAGCTGGATACAGGGCTCGGGTTCCGCTGAAGCTTTCTTT. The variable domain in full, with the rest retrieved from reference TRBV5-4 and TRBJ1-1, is ETGVTQSPTHLIKTRGQQVTLRCSSQSGHNTVSWYQQALGQGPQFIFQYYREEENGRGNFPPRFSGLQFPNYSSELNVNALELDDSALYLCASSWIQGSGSAEAFFGQGTRLTVV.

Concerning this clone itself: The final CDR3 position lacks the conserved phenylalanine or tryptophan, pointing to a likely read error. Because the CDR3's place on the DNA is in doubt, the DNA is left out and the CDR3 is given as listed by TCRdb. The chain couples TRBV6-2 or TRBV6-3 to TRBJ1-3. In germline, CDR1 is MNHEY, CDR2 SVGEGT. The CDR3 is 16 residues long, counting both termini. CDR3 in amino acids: CASSSFREASGNTRYC.

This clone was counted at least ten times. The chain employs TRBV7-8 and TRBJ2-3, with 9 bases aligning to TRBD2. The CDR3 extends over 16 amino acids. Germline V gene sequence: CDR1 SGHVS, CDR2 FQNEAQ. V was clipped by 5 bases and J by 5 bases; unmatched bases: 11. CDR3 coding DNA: TGTGCCAGCAGCCAGCATAGCGGGAGCGACGTAGATACGCAGTATTTT. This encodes CASSQHSGSDVDTQYF.

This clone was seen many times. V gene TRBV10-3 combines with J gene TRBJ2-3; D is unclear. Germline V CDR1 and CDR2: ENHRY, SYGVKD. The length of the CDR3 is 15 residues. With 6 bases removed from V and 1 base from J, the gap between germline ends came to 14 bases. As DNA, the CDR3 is TGTGCCATCAGCCGGAGCGTCAGTCGCACAGATACGCAGTATTTT. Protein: CAISRSVSRTDTQYF.

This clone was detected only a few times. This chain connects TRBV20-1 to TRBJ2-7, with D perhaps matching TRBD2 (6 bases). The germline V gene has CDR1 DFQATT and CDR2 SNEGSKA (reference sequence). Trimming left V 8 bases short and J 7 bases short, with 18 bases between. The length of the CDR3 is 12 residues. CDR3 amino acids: CSYRGPGGEQYF. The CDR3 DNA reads TGCAGTTATAGAGGACCCGGAGGGGAGCAGTACTTC.

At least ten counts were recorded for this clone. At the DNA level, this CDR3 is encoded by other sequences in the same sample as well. CDR3 in amino acids: CASSQGPGGDGYTF. The DNA of the CDR3 is TGTGCCAGCAGCCAGGGACCGGGGGGGGATGGCTACACCTTC. The chain combines TRBV3-1 with TRBJ1-2; D possibly corresponds to TRBD1 (5 bases). Trimming took off 3 bases at V and 6 bases at J, with 14 bases between the two ends. CDR3 length: 14 amino acids. Germline loops: CDR1 LGHDT, CDR2 YNNKEL (reference sequence).

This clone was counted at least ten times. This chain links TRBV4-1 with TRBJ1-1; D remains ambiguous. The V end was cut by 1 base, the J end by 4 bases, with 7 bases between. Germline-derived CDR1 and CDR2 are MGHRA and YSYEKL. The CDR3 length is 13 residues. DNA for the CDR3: TGCGCCAGCAGCCAAGTTGGGTTCACTGAAGCTTTCTTT. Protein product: CASSQVGFTEAFF.

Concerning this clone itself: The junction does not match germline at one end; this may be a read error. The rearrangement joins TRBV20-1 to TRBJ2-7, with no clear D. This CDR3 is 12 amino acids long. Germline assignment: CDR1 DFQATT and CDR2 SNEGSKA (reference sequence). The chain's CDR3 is CSARDTYYEQCF. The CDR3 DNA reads TGCAGTGCTAGAGATACCTATTACGAGCAGTGCTTC.

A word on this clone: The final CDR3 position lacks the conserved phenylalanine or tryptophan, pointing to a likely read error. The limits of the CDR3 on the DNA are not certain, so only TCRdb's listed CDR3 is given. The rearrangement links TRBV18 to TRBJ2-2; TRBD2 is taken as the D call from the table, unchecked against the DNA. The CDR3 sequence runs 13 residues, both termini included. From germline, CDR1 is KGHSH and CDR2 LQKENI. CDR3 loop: CASRDLNTGELFL.

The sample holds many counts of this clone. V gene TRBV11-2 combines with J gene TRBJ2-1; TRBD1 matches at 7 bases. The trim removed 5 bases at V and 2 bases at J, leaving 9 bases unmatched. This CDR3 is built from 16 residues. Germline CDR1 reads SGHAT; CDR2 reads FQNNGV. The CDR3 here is CASSLTGTAPYNEQFF. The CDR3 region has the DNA TGTGCCAGCAGCCTCACCGGGACAGCACCCTACAATGAGCAGTTCTTC.

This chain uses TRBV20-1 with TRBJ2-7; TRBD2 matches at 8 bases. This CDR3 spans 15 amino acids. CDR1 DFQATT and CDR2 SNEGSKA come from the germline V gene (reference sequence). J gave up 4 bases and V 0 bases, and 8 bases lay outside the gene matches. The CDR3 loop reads CSARDMASGRYEQYF. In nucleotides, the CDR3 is TGCAGTGCTAGAGATATGGCTAGCGGGCGGTACGAGCAGTACTTC.

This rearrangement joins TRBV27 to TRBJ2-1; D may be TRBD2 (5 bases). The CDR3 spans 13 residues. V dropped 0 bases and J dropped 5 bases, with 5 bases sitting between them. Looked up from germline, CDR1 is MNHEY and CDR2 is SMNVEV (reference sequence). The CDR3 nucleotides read TGTGCCAGCAGTTTATCCGGGGACAATGAGCAGTTCTTC. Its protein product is CASSLSGDNEQFF.

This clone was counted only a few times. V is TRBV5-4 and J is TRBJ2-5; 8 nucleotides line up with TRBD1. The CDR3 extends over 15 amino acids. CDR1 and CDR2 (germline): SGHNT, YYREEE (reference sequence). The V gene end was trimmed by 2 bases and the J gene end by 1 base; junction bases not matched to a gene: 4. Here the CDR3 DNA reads TGTGCCAGCAGCTTACAGGGGGGTTTCCAAGAGACCCAGTACTTC. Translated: CASSLQGGFQETQYF.

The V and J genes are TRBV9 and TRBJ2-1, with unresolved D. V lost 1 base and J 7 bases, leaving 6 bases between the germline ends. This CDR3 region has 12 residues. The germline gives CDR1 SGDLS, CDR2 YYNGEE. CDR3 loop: CASSVSINEQFF. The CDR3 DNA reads TGTGCCAGCAGCGTATCTATTAATGAGCAGTTCTTC. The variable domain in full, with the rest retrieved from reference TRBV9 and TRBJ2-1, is DSGVTQTPKHLITATGQRVTLRCSPRSGDLSVYWYQQSLDQGLQFLIQYYNGEERAKGNILERFSAQQFPDLHSELNLSSLELGDSALYFCASSVSINEQFFGPGTRLTVL.

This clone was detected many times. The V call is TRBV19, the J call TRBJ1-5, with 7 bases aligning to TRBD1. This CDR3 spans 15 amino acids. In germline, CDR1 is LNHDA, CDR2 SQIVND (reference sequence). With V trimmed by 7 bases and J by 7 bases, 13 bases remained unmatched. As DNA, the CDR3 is TGTGCCAGTAACATGGCGGGGACAGTCAGGCAGCCCCAGCATTTT. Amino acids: CASNMAGTVRQPQHF.

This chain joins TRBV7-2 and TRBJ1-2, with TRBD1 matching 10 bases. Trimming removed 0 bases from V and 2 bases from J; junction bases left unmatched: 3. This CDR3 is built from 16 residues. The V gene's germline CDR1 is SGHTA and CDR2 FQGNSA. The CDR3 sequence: CASSLAGQGLNYGYTF. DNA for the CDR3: TGTGCCAGCAGCTTAGCGGGACAGGGGTTAAACTATGGCTACACCTTC.

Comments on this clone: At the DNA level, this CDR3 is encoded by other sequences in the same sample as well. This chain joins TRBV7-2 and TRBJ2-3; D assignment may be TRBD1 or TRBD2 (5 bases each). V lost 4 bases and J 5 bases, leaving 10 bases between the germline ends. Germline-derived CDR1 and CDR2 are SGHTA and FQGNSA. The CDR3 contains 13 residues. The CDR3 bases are TGTGCCAGCAGCTCCCGGGACCGAGATACGCAGTATTTT. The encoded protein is CASSSRDRDTQYF.